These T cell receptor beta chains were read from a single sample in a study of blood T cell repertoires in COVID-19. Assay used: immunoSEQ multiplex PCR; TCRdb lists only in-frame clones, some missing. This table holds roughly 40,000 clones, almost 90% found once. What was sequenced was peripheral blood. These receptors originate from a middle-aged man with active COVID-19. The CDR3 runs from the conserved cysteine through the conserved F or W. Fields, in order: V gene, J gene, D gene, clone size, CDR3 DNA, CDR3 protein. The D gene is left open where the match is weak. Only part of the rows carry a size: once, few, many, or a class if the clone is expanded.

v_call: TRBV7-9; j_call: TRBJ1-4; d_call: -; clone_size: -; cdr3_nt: TGTGCCATCGATGGGGGGGAAAAACTGTTTTTT; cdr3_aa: CAIDGGEKLFF
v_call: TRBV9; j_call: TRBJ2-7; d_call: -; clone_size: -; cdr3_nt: TGTGCCAGCAGCGTAGGCCCAGGGGCGTACGAGCAGTACTTC; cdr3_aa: CASSVGPGAYEQYF
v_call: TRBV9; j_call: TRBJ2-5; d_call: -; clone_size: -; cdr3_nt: TGTGCCAGCAGAACGGACAAGACAGGAGAGACCCAGTACTTC; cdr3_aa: CASRTDKTGETQYF
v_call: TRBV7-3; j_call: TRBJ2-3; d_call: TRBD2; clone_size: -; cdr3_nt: TGTGCCAGCAGCCTCCCGGGAAGCGGGGGGACAGATACGCAGTATTTT; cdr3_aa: CASSLPGSGGTDTQYF
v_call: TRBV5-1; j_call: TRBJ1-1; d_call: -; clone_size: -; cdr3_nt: TGCGCCAGCAGCTTGGGACAGGATTACACTGAAGCTTTCTTT; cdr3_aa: CASSLGQDYTEAFF
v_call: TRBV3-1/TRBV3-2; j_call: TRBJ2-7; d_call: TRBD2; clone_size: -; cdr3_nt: TGTGCCAGCAGCCCCACCCCTAGCGGATCCTACGAGCAGTACTTC; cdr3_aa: CASSPTPSGSYEQYF
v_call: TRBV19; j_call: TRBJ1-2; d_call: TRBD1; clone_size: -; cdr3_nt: TGTGCCAGTAGTAAATCACAGGGGAACTATGGCTACACCTTC; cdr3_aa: CASSKSQGNYGYTF
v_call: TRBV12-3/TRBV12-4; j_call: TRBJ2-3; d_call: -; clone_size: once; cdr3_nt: TGTGCCAGCAGTTCCGACAGGTATACGCAGTATTTT; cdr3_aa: CASSSDRYTQYF
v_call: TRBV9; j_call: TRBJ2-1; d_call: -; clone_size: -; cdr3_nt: TGTGCCAGCACCGCCAGGGTGGACAGTGCCTACAATGAGCAGTTCTTC; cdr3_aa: CASTARVDSAYNEQFF
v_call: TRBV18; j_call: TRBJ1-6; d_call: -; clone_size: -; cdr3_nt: TGTGCCAGCTCACCATATGAGGGCTCCTATAATTCACCCCTCCACTTT; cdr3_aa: CASSPYEGSYNSPLHF
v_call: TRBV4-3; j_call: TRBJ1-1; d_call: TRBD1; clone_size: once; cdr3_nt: TGCGCCAGCAGCCAAGAGACAGGGCTGGGCACTGAAGCTTTCTTT; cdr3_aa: CASSQETGLGTEAFF
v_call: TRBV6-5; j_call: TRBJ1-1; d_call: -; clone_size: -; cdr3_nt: TGTGCCAGCAGCCGGAGAGCGGGCGGCACTGAAGCTTTCTTT; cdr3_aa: CASSRRAGGTEAFF
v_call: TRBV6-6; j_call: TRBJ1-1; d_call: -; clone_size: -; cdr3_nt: TGTGCCAGCAGTTACAGCGAAGCTTTCTTT; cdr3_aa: CASSYSEAFF
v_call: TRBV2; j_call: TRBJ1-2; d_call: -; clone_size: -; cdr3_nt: TGTGCCAGCACTTGGACGGAGGGTGGCTATGGCTACACCTTC; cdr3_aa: CASTWTEGGYGYTF
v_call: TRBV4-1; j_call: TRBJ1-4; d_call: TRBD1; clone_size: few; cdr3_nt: TGCGCCAGCAGCCAAGTGGACAGGGGGCGTTCTGATGAAAAACTGTTTTTT; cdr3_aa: CASSQVDRGRSDEKLFF
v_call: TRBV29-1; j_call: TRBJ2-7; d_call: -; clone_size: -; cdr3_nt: TGCAGCGTTCCGAGGCGCGTCACACTGGGCTCCTACGAGCAGTACTTC; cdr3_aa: CSVPRRVTLGSYEQYF
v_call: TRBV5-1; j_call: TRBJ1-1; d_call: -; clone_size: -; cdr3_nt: TGCGCCAGCAGCCCGCAGGGGCTTGACACTGAAGCTTTCTTT; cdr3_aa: CASSPQGLDTEAFF
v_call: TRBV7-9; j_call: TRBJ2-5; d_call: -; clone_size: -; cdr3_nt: TGTGCCAGCAAAGCGGGTGGGGAGACCCAGTACTTC; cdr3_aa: CASKAGGETQYF
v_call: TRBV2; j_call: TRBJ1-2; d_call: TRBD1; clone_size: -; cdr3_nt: TGTGCCAGCAGTGGACAGGGCTATGGCTACACCTTC; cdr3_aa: CASSGQGYGYTF
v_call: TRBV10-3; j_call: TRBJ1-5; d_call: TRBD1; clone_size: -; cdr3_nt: TGTGCCATCAGCGAACAGGGGGGCAATCAGCCCCAGCATTTT; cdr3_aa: CAISEQGGNQPQHF
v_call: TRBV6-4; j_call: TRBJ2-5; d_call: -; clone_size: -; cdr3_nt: TGTGCCAGCAGGCGGGAGACCCAGTACTTC; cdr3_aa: CASRRETQYF
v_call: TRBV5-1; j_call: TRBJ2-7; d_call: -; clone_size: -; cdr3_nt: TGCGCCAGCAGCTTGGCCCCAGGGTTAACCTACGAGCAGTACTTC; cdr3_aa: CASSLAPGLTYEQYF